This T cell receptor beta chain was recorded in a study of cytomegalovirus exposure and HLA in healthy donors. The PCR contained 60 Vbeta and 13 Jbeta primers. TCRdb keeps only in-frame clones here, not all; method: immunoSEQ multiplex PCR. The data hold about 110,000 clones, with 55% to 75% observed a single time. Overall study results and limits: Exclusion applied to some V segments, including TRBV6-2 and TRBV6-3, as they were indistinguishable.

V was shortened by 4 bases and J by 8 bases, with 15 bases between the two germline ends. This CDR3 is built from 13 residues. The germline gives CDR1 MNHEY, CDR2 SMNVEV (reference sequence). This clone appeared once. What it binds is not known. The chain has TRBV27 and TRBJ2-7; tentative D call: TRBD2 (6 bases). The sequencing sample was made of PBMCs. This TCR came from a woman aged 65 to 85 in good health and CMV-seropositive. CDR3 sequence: CASSSSSEWKQYF. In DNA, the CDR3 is TGTGCCAGCAGTTCCTCTAGCGAGTGGAAGCAGTACTTC.